This entry describes one T cell receptor (beta chain). The genomic DNA of each subset was split evenly across several immunoSEQ plates. Assay used: immunoSEQ multiplex PCR; TCRdb lists only in-frame clones, some missing. The sample yields about half a million clones, around four fifths seen once. The sample originates from a study of shared clonotypes between healthy human individuals. Sequencing used PBMCs. This receptor was obtained from a woman in her 40s in good health. Some clones in this sample may be carry-over from other donors' samples.

The CDR3 sequence is CASSTNYGPRGTQYF. The CDR3 DNA is TGTGCCAGCAGCACTAACTATGGGCCGAGGGGGACCCAGTACTTC. The chain recombines TRBV11-2 with TRBJ2-5; D may correspond to TRBD1 or TRBD2 (5 bases each). The germline V gene encodes CDR1 SGHAT and CDR2 FQNNGV. Between the trimmed V and J ends, which lost 5 bases and 7 bases, there was a span of 20 bases. The CDR3 extends over 15 amino acids.